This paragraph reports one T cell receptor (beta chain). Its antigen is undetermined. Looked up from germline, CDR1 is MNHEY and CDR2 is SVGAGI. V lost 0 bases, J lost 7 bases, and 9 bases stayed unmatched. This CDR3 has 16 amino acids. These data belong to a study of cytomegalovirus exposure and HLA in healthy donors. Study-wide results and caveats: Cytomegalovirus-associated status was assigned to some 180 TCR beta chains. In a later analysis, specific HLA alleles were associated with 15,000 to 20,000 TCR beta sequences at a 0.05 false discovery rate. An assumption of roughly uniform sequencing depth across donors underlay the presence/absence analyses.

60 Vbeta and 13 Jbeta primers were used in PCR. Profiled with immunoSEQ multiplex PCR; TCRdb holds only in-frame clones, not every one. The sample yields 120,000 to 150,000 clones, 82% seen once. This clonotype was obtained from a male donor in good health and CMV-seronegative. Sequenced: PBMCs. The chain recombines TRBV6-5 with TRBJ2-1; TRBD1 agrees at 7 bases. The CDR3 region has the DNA TGTGCCAGCAGTTACTCGTCAGGACAGGTTGGAAATGAGCAGTTCTTC. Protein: CASSYSSGQVGNEQFF.